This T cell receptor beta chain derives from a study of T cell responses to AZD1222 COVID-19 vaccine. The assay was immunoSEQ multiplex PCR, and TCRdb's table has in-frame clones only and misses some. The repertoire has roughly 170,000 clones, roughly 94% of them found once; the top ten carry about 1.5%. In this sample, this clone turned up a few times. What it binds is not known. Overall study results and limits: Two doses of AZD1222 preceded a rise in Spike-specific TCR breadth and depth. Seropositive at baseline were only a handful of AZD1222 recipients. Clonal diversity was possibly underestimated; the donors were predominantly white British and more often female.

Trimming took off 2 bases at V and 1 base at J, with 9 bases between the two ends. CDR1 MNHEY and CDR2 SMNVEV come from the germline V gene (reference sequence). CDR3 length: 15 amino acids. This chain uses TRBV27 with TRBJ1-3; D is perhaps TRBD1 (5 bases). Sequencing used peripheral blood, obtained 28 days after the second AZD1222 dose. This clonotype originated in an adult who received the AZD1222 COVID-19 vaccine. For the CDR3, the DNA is TGTGCCAGCAGTTTAGGGGGGACTTCTGGAAACACCATATATTTT. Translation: CASSLGGTSGNTIYF.